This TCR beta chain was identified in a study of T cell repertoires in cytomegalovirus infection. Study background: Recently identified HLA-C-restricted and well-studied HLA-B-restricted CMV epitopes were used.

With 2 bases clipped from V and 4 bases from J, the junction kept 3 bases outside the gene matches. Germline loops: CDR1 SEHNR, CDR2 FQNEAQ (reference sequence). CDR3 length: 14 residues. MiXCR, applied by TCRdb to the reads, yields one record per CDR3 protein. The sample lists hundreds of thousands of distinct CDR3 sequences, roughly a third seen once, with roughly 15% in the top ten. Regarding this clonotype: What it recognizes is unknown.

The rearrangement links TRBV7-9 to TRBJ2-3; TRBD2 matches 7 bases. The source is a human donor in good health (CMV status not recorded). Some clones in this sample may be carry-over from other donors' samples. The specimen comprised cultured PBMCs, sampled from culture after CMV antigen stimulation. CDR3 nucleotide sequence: TGTGCCAGCAGCTTATACACTAGCGCAGATACGCAGTATTTT. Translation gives CASSLYTSADTQYF.